Included here is one T cell receptor (beta chain) sequence, with context. This CDR3 contains 14 residues. Germline CDR1 reads KGHSH; CDR2 reads LQKENI. Trimming removed 3 bases from V and 6 bases from J, with 15 bases in between. With 60 Vbeta and 13 Jbeta primers, the PCR was carried out. The assay was immunoSEQ multiplex PCR, and TCRdb's table has in-frame clones only and misses some. The profile shows 110,000 to 150,000 clones, approximately 81% of them singletons. The data originate from a study of cytomegalovirus exposure and HLA in healthy donors. The V and J genes are TRBV18 and TRBJ2-7; tentatively, D is TRBD1 (6 bases). Sequencing was performed on PBMCs. This clonotype was sampled from a boy aged 2-15 years in good health and CMV-seronegative. DNA of the CDR3: TGTGCCAGCTCACCGACAGGTCAGGTTAGCGAGCAGTACTTC. Amino acid sequence: CASSPTGQVSEQYF.